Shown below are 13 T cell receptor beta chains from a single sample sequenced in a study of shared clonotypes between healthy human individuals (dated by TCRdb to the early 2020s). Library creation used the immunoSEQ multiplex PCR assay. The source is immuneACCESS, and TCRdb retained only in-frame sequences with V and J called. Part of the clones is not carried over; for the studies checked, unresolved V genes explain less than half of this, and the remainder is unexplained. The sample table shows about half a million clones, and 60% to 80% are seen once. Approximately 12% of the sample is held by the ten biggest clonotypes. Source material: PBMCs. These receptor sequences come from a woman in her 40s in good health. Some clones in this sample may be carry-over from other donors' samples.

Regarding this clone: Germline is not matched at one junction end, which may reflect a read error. CDR3 coding DNA: TGTGCTAGCAGCTTAGGGGGGACTGCTAAAGGGGATGAGCAGTTCTTC. Translating it yields CASSLGGTAKGDEQFF. This rearrangement joins TRBV7-7 to TRBJ2-1; tentatively, D is TRBD1 or TRBD2 (6 bases each). This CDR3 region has 16 residues. Germline assignment: CDR1 SSHAT and CDR2 FNYEAQ (reference sequence).

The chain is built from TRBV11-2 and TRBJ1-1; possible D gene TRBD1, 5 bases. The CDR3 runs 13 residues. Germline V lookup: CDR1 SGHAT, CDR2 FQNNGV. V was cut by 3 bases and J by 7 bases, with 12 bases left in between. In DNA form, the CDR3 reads TGTGCCAGCAGCTTTGACTCCGGGGGTGAAGCTTTCTTT. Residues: CASSFDSGGEAFF.

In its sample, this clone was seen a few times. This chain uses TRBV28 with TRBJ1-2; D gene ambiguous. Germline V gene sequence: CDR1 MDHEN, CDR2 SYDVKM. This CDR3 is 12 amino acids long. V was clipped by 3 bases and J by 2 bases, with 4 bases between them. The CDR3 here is CASSLANYGYTF. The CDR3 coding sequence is TGTGCCAGCAGTTTGGCGAACTATGGCTACACCTTC.

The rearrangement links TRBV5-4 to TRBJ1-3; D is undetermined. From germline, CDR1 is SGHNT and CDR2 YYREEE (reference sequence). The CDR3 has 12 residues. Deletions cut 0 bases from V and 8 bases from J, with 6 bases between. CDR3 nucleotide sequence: TGTGCCAGCAGCTTGGAGGAACACACCATATATTTT. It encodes CASSLEEHTIYF.

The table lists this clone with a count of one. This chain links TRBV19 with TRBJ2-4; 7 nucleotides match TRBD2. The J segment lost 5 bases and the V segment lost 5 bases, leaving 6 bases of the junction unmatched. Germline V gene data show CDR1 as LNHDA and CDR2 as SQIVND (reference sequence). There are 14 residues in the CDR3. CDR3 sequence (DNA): TGTGCCAGTAGTGAATGGGGGGGAGAAAACATTCAGTACTTC. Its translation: CASSEWGGENIQYF.

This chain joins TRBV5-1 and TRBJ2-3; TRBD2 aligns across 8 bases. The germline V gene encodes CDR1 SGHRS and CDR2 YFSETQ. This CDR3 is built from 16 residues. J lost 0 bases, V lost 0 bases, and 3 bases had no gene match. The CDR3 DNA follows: TGCGCCAGCAGCTTGGGACTAGCGAGAAGCACAGATACGCAGTATTTT. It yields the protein CASSLGLARSTDTQYF.

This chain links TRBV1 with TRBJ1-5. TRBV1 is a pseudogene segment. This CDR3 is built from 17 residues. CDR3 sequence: CTSSQDSRGGPNQPQHF. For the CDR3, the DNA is TGCACCAGCAGCCAAGATAGTAGGGGGGGCCCGAATCAGCCCCAGCATTTT.

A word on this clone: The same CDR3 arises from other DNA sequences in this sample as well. The CDR3 loop reads CASSLTTSGSFNEQFF. CDR3 DNA sequence: TGTGCCAGCAGCTTAACTACTAGCGGGAGCTTCAATGAGCAGTTCTTC. The rearrangement uses TRBV7-6 and TRBJ2-1; 11 nucleotides align to TRBD2. Germline V gene lookup returns CDR1 SGHVS and CDR2 FNYEAQ. The CDR3 is 16 amino acids. Trimming cost V 2 bases and J 6 bases; bases outside gene matches: 6.

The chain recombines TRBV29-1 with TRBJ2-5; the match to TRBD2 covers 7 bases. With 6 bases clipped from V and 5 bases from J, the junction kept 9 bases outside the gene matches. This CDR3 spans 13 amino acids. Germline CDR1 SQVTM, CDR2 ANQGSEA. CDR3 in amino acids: CSVVAGPSETQYF. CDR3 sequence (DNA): TGCAGCGTCGTAGCGGGCCCCAGTGAGACCCAGTACTTC.

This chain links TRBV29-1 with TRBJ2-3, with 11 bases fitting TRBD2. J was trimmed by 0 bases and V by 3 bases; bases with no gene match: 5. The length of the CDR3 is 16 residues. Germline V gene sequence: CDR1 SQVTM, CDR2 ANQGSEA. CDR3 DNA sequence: TGCAGCGTTGACCGACTAGCGGGACGCAGCACAGATACGCAGTATTTT. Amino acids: CSVDRLAGRSTDTQYF.

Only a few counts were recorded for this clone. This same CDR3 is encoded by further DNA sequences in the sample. The CDR3 DNA reads as TGTGCCATCAGTCGTAACACGAACACCGGGGAGCTGTTTTTT. The encoded protein is CAISRNTNTGELFF. V gene TRBV10-3 combines with J gene TRBJ2-2, with unresolved D. With 5 bases removed from V and 0 bases from J, the gap between germline ends came to 7 bases. This CDR3 contains 14 residues. Germline loops: CDR1 ENHRY, CDR2 SYGVKD.

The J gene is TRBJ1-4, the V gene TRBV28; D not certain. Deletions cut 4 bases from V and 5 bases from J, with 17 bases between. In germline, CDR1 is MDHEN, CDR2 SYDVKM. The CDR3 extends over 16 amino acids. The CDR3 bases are TGTGCCAGCAGTTCCACTCGGGCCCCCCTGAATGAAAAACTGTTTTTT. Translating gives CASSSTRAPLNEKLFF.

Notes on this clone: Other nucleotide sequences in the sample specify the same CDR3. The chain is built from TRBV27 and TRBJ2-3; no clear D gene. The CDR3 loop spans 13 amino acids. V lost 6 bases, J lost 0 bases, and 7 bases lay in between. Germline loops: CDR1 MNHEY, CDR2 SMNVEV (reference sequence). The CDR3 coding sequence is TGTGCCAGCAGCCAAACTAGCACAGATACGCAGTATTTT. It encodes CASSQTSTDTQYF.